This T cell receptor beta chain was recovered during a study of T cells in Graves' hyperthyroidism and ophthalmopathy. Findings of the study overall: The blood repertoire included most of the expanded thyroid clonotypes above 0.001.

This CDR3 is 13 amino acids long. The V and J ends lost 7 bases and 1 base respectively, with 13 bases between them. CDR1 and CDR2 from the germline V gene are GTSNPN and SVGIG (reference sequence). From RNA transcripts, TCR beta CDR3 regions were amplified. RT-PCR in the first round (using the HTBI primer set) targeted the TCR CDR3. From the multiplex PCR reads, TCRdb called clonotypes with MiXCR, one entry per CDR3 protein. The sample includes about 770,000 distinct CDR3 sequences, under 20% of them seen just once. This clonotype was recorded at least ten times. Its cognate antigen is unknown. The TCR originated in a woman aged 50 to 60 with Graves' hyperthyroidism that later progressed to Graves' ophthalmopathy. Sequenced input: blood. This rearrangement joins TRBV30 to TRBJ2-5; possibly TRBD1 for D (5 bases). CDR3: CAYHQGAQETQYF. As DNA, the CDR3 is TGTGCCTACCATCAGGGTGCCCAAGAGACCCAGTACTTC.